This TCR beta chain came from a study of T cell changes during pregnancy in multiple sclerosis. This CDR3 comprises 15 residues. Germline-derived CDR1 and CDR2 are SGHTA and FQGNSA. The ends were cut back, 3 bases at V and 0 bases at J, with 9 bases in the middle. This clone came up once. Clones were read by immunoSEQ multiplex PCR, and TCRdb kept only the in-frame ones, dropping some. The table shows 50,000 to 65,000 clones, with around 93% occurring only once. The receptor comes from a female donor with multiple sclerosis, enrolled in a pregnancy study. The chain is built from TRBV7-2 and TRBJ1-3, with a weak D call TRBD1 (6 bases). The sequences come from CD8+ T cells from peripheral blood mononuclear cells, collected in the second trimester of pregnancy. DNA of the CDR3: TGTGCCAGCAGCTTTCAGGGGATCTCTGGAAACACCATATATTTT. This codes for CASSFQGISGNTIYF.